These 20 T cell receptor beta chains were all obtained from the same sample, sequenced in a study of CD8 T cells in Susac syndrome. After extraction with the RNeasy kit, about 0.5 to 1 ug of the RNA was reverse transcribed using random hexamers. MiXCR was run by TCRdb on the immunoSEQ multiplex PCR reads, yielding one entry per CDR3 protein. This table holds roughly 150,000 distinct CDR3 sequences, around 95% found once. Source material: CD8+ T cells from PBMCs. The source is a human donor with multiple sclerosis.

V gene TRBV29-1 combines with J gene TRBJ2-2; a weak D match, TRBD1 (6 bases). The CDR3 consists of 14 residues. Germline CDR1 reads SQVTM; CDR2 reads ANQGSEA. The ends were cut back, 3 bases at V and 1 base at J, with 9 bases in the middle. CDR3 loop: CSVDRGWNTGELFF. DNA of the CDR3: TGCAGCGTTGACAGGGGCTGGAACACCGGGGAGCTGTTTTTT.

The CDR3 sequence is CASSLGWNEQFF. CDR3 coding DNA: TGTGCCAGCAGCTTAGGTTGGAATGAGCAGTTCTTC. V is TRBV7-9 and J is TRBJ2-1; D unclear. This CDR3 contains 12 residues. Germline CDR1 is SEHNR and CDR2 is FQNEAQ (reference sequence). The V end lost 1 base, the J end lost 7 bases, and 5 bases lay between the germline ends.

The chain combines TRBV30 with TRBJ2-1; perhaps TRBD2 as D (5 bases). Trimming shortened V by 3 bases and J by 13 bases, and 13 bases separated the two germline ends. Germline CDR1 GTSNPN, CDR2 SVGIG (reference sequence). The CDR3 length is 11 residues. The CDR3 bases are TGTGCCTGGAGGTCGGGGTTGGAACAGTTCTTC. Translation gives CAWRSGLEQFF.

The chain uses TRBV20-1 and TRBJ2-3, with 9 bases that match TRBD2. Unmatched junction bases numbered 10, after V lost 1 base and J lost 2 bases. Germline lookup yields CDR1 DFQATT and CDR2 SNEGSKA (reference sequence). This CDR3 region has 17 residues. The CDR3 region is CSARVEAGGPITDTQYF. The CDR3 DNA is TGCAGTGCTAGAGTGGAAGCGGGGGGACCTATCACAGATACGCAGTATTTT.

The CDR3 loop reads CAIQDRANEQFF. For the CDR3, the DNA is TGTGCCATCCAGGACAGGGCCAATGAGCAGTTCTTC. The chain joins TRBV2 to TRBJ2-1; 8 bases match TRBD1. Germline loops: CDR1 SNHLY, CDR2 FYNNEI. V lost 10 bases and J lost 6; bases outside the gene matches: 5. The CDR3 spans 12 residues.

This chain links TRBV15 with TRBJ2-7, with TRBD1 matching 11 bases. The CDR3 is 13 residues long. V shed 6 bases and J 6 bases; nucleotides not matched to a gene: 4. Germline loops: CDR1 LNHNV, CDR2 YYDKDF (reference sequence). Here the CDR3 reads CATSLDRGPEQYF. Written as DNA, the CDR3 is TGTGCCACCAGTTTGGACAGGGGGCCCGAGCAGTACTTC.

The chain recombines TRBV3-1 with TRBJ1-5; no clear D gene. Between the trimmed V and J ends, which lost 5 bases and 5 bases, there was a span of 7 bases. The length of the CDR3 is 12 residues. Germline loops: CDR1 LGHDT, CDR2 YNNKEL (reference sequence). The chain's CDR3 is CASSFGDQPQHF. The DNA for the CDR3 is TGTGCCAGCAGCTTCGGAGATCAGCCCCAGCATTTT.

The rearrangement uses TRBV9 and TRBJ2-7; D tentatively reads TRBD1 or TRBD2 (6 bases each). V was shortened by 4 bases and J by 5 bases, with 19 bases between the two germline ends. The CDR3 is made up of 15 amino acids. Germline V CDR1 and CDR2: SGDLS, YYNGEE. CDR3 loop: CASSRTARGSDEQYF. The CDR3 DNA reads TGTGCCAGCAGCAGGACAGCCCGGGGGTCTGACGAGCAGTACTTC.

This clonotype was counted only a few times. The rearrangement links TRBV27 to TRBJ1-4; a possible D gene is TRBD1 (5 bases). Germline V gene data show CDR1 as MNHEY and CDR2 as SMNVEV (reference sequence). V dropped 5 bases and J dropped 8 bases, with 18 bases sitting between them. CDR3 length equals 15 residues. CDR3 DNA: TGTGCCAGCAGTCCCCGGGGCGGGAGAGGAGAAAAACTGTTTTTT. Its translation: CASSPRGGRGEKLFF.

The chain joins TRBV6-5 to TRBJ2-7, with 11 bases identical to TRBD1. The trim removed 0 bases at V and 5 bases at J, leaving 6 bases unmatched. The CDR3 runs 16 residues. Germline V gene sequence: CDR1 MNHEY, CDR2 SVGAGI. CDR3 in amino acids: CASSYSTGTGGHEQYF. In DNA, the CDR3 is TGTGCCAGCAGTTACTCTACCGGGACAGGGGGGCACGAGCAGTACTTC.

The chain couples TRBV3-1 to TRBJ1-1; D is perhaps TRBD1 (5 bases). Between the trimmed V and J ends, which lost 4 bases and 6 bases, there was a span of 15 bases. CDR3 length: 14 amino acids. Germline V gene lookup returns CDR1 LGHDT and CDR2 YNNKEL (reference sequence). CDR3 protein: CASSRQGVGSEAFF. The CDR3 DNA follows: TGTGCCAGCAGCCGTCAGGGTGTTGGCTCTGAAGCTTTCTTT.

This clonotype showed up just once. The chain links TRBV7-9 to TRBJ1-2; D is ambiguous. The CDR3 runs 13 residues. Per germline, CDR1 SEHNR and CDR2 FQNEAQ (reference sequence). V was trimmed by 7 bases and J by 4 bases, leaving 13 bases between them. For the CDR3, the DNA is TGTGCCAGCACTGGAGGACCTTCCTATGGCTACACCTTC. Protein sequence: CASTGGPSYGYTF. Full variable domain (remainder filled in from reference TRBV7-9 and TRBJ1-2): DTGVSQNPRHKITKRGQNVTFRCDPISEHNRLYWYRQTLGQGPEFLTYFQNEAQLEKSRLLSDRFSAERPKGSFSTLEIQRTEQGDSAMYLCASTGGPSYGYTFGSGTRLTVV.

This rearrangement joins TRBV7-3 to TRBJ2-5, with TRBD2 matching over 10 bases. The CDR3 extends over 15 amino acids. Germline V gene lookup returns CDR1 SGHTA and CDR2 FQGTGA. V gave up 5 bases and J gave up 2 bases; unmatched junction bases: 5. The CDR3 DNA follows: TGTGCCAGCAGCCCCAGCGGGGGGGCACAAGAGACCCAGTACTTC. Its translation is CASSPSGGAQETQYF.

The genes are TRBV20-1 and TRBJ1-5, with D perhaps TRBD1 (6 bases). V was clipped by 2 bases and J by 1 base, with 12 bases between them. This CDR3 is 15 amino acids long. CDR1 DFQATT and CDR2 SNEGSKA come from the germline V gene (reference sequence). The CDR3 DNA is TGCAGTGCTAGAATGATACAGGGAAGCAATCAGCCCCAGCATTTT. This gives the protein CSARMIQGSNQPQHF.

The rearrangement joins TRBV20-1 to TRBJ2-7; tentative D call: TRBD2 (6 bases). Trimming took 6 bases from V and 1 from J, leaving 19 bases between them. The CDR3 runs to 15 residues. The germline CDR1 and CDR2 sequences are DFQATT and SNEGSKA (reference sequence). CDR3 nucleotide sequence: TGCAGTGCCACCCATCGCGGGGTTGCATCCTACGAGCAGTACTTC. Translated, it gives CSATHRGVASYEQYF.

J is TRBJ1-2 and V is TRBV29-1; D is unclear. Trimming took 0 bases from V and 6 from J, leaving 17 bases between them. The germline CDR1 and CDR2 sequences are SQVTM and ANQGSEA. The CDR3 consists of 15 residues. The CDR3 is CSVEDAGESYNGYTF. As DNA, the CDR3 is TGCAGCGTTGAAGACGCCGGGGAGTCCTATAATGGCTACACCTTC.

The chain is built from TRBV12-3 or TRBV12-4 and TRBJ2-1; D ambiguous. Trimming left V 8 bases short and J 5 bases short, with 19 bases between. This CDR3 contains 15 residues. The CDR3 DNA reads TGTGCCAGCGAACGGGCCAACAAGTGGAACAATGAGCAGTTCTTC. Translation gives CASERANKWNNEQFF.

The chain uses TRBV29-1 and TRBJ2-2; tentatively, D is TRBD2 (7 bases). The V gene's germline CDR1 is SQVTM and CDR2 ANQGSEA. V lost 0 bases, J lost 5 bases, and 16 bases lay in between. This CDR3 contains 16 residues. CDR3 coding DNA: TGCAGCGTTGAAGAACGGGGGGCAAGGAGTACCGGGGAGCTGTTTTTT. The encoded protein is CSVEERGARSTGELFF.

V and J are TRBV2 and TRBJ1-1; D uncertain. The germline CDR1 and CDR2 sequences are SNHLY and FYNNEI. The CDR3 runs 13 residues. V dropped 2 bases and J dropped 0 bases, with 4 bases sitting between them. The chain's CDR3 is CASSERLNTEAFF. The CDR3 bases are TGTGCCAGCAGTGAAAGACTGAACACTGAAGCTTTCTTT.

The chain uses TRBV6-4 and TRBJ2-6; D unresolved. With 2 bases removed from V and 0 bases from J, the gap between germline ends came to 2 bases. CDR1 MRHNA and CDR2 SNTAGT come from the germline V gene. The CDR3 covers 14 residues. The CDR3 is CASSDNSGANVLTF. The CDR3 DNA follows: TGTGCCAGCAGTGACAACTCTGGGGCCAACGTCCTGACTTTC.